What follows are 17 T cell receptor beta chains derived from one specimen sequenced in a study of T cell responses to AZD1222 COVID-19 vaccine. Sequencing was performed with immunoSEQ multiplex PCR; in TCRdb, only in-frame clones are kept and a portion is missing. The sample includes around 99,000 clones, around nine tenths of them seen just once. Source: peripheral blood, taken 28 days after the second AZD1222 dose. These receptors all stem from an adult who received the AZD1222 COVID-19 vaccine.

This sequence joins TRBV7-2 and TRBJ2-7, with TRBD1 matching 9 bases. CDR1 SGHTA and CDR2 FQGNSA come from the germline V gene. V was clipped by 5 bases and J by 2 bases; unmatched bases: 4. This CDR3 spans 14 amino acids. The CDR3 loop is CASSRGQGPYEQYF. The CDR3 DNA reads as TGTGCCAGCAGCCGCGGACAGGGGCCCTACGAGCAGTACTTC.

This clone was counted once. The rearrangement uses TRBV7-9 and TRBJ2-3, with 13 bases identical to TRBD2. The ends lost 5 bases at V and 0 bases at J; junction bases unmatched: 8. Germline V gene sequence: CDR1 SEHNR, CDR2 FQNEAQ (reference sequence). The CDR3 totals 18 residues. The CDR3 DNA is TGTGCCAGCAGCGCGGGACTAGCGGGGACCGCTAGCACAGATACGCAGTATTTT. Its translation is CASSAGLAGTASTDTQYF.

The chain uses TRBV12-5 and TRBJ1-3; D gene ambiguous. The germline gives CDR1 LGHNT, CDR2 FRNRAP. Between the trimmed V and J ends, which lost 5 bases and 0 bases, there was a span of 8 bases. The CDR3 extends over 14 amino acids. This CDR3 is CASGTSNSGNTIYF. The CDR3 bases are TGTGCTAGTGGTACGTCGAACTCTGGAAACACCATATATTTT.

The chain employs TRBV3-1 (or the pseudogene TRBV3-2) and TRBJ1-2, with TRBD1 matching 10 bases. CDR1 is LGHDT and CDR2 is YNNKEL in the germline V gene (reference sequence). The CDR3 extends over 16 amino acids. V lost 4 bases, J lost 6 bases, and 11 bases stayed unmatched. CDR3 coding DNA: TGTGCCAGCAGCCGGAGGGGGATCGGGACAGGGGATGGCTACACCTTC. Its protein product is CASSRRGIGTGDGYTF.

The chain uses TRBV24-1 and TRBJ1-5; D gene unclear. Germline V gene data show CDR1 as KGHDR and CDR2 as SFDVKD. The V end lost 2 bases, the J end lost 2 bases, and 6 bases lay between the germline ends. The CDR3 is 14 amino acids. In DNA, the CDR3 is TGTGCCACCAGTGATTCCGGGGGCAATCAGCCCCAGCATTTT. Translated, it gives CATSDSGGNQPQHF.

The J gene is TRBJ2-5, the V gene TRBV3-1 (or the pseudogene TRBV3-2); D may be TRBD1 or TRBD2 (7 bases each). The CDR3 length is 18 residues. Between the trimmed V and J ends, which lost 5 bases and 2 bases, there was a span of 24 bases. Looked up from germline, CDR1 is LGHDT and CDR2 is YNNKEL (reference sequence). Here the CDR3 reads CASSAKYPAGGDQETQYF. DNA for the CDR3: TGTGCCAGCAGCGCCAAGTATCCCGCAGGGGGGGATCAAGAGACCCAGTACTTC.

CDR3 region: CASSGRVSNQPQHF. The CDR3 region has the DNA TGTGCCAGCAGTGGCAGAGTTAGCAATCAGCCCCAGCATTTT. V gene TRBV25-1 combines with J gene TRBJ1-5, with D uncertain. This CDR3 comprises 14 residues. Germline CDR1 is MGHDK and CDR2 is SYGVNS. Trimming cost V 4 bases and J 0 bases, with 7 bases left between them.

The genes are TRBV27 and TRBJ1-1; no reliable D call. Germline-derived CDR1 and CDR2 are MNHEY and SMNVEV (reference sequence). This CDR3 has 16 amino acids. The V gene lost 0 bases and the J gene lost 0 bases, with 11 bases spanning the gap. The CDR3 reads CASSLSYGYMNTEAFF. The CDR3 nucleotides are TGTGCCAGCAGTTTATCCTACGGATACATGAACACTGAAGCTTTCTTT.

J is TRBJ1-4 and V is TRBV2; 9 nucleotides match TRBD1. The CDR3 consists of 14 residues. The trim removed 6 bases at V and 3 bases at J, leaving 2 bases unmatched. CDR1 and CDR2 (germline): SNHLY, FYNNEI. Here the CDR3 DNA reads TGTGCCAGCAGCCGGACAGGGGCTAATGAAAAACTGTTTTTT. Translation gives CASSRTGANEKLFF.

This CDR3 reads CASSQEFWGGGANSPLHF. In DNA form, the CDR3 reads TGTGCCAGCAGCCAAGAATTTTGGGGAGGAGGGGCTAATTCACCCCTCCACTTT. This chain links TRBV4-2 with TRBJ1-6, with D possibly being TRBD1 (5 bases). Germline values: CDR1 LGHNA, CDR2 YNFKEQ. V was cut by 0 bases and J by 6 bases, with 18 bases left in between. The CDR3 loop spans 18 amino acids.

The genes are TRBV12-3 or TRBV12-4 and TRBJ1-2; TRBD1 might be the D (5 bases). The V end lost 5 bases, the J end lost 7 bases, and 14 bases lay between the germline ends. The CDR3 sequence is 13 residues long. The CDR3 protein is CASSRRVNGGYTF. The CDR3 DNA sequence: TGTGCCAGCAGTCGCAGGGTTAATGGTGGCTACACCTTC.

V usage is TRBV19 and J usage is TRBJ1-5; D not resolved. Per the germline V gene, CDR1 is LNHDA and CDR2 is SQIVND (reference sequence). Trimming removed 5 bases from V and 5 bases from J, with 7 bases in between. This CDR3 region has 12 residues. CDR3 amino acids: CASSLDYQPQHF. Written as DNA, the CDR3 is TGTGCCAGTAGTCTTGATTATCAGCCCCAGCATTTT.

As DNA, the CDR3 is TGCGCCAGCAGCCAAGAAAGGAAGGGGGCTTACACTGAAGCTTTCTTT. This gives the protein CASSQERKGAYTEAFF. The chain combines TRBV4-1 with TRBJ1-1, with 7 bases fitting TRBD1. After removal of 0 bases from V and 3 bases from J, the junction contained 7 bases not matched to a gene. CDR1 and CDR2 from the germline V gene are MGHRA and YSYEKL. The CDR3 totals 16 residues.

The chain is built from TRBV19 and TRBJ2-1; TRBD2 aligns across 8 bases. CDR3 length equals 13 residues. Germline V gives CDR1 LNHDA, CDR2 SQIVND (reference sequence). V dropped 6 bases and J dropped 7; count of bases not matched to a gene: 5. The CDR3, as DNA: TGTGCCAGTAGAAAACTAGCGGCAAATGAGCAGTTCTTC. It translates to CASRKLAANEQFF. Variable domain in full (rest from reference TRBV19 and TRBJ2-1): DGGITQSPKYLFRKEGQNVTLSCEQNLNHDAMYWYRQDPGQGLRLIYYSQIVNDFQKGDIAEGYSVSREKKESFPLTVTSAQKNPTAFYLCASRKLAANEQFFGPGTRLTVL.

The chain carries TRBV2 and TRBJ1-5; 11 bases line up with TRBD1. CDR1 and CDR2 (germline): SNHLY, FYNNEI. The CDR3 runs 14 residues. The J segment lost 6 bases and the V segment lost 7 bases, leaving 5 bases of the junction unmatched. The CDR3 coding sequence is TGTGCCAGCAAAGGACAGGGGGCGGCTCAGCCCCAGCATTTT. It encodes CASKGQGAAQPQHF.

The gene calls are TRBV27 and TRBJ1-2; D unresolved. V lost 7 bases, J lost 1 base, and 13 bases lay in between. The CDR3 runs to 14 residues. The germline gives CDR1 MNHEY, CDR2 SMNVEV (reference sequence). CDR3 bases: TGTGCCAGCAACCATCGCGGCGGTAACTATGGCTACACCTTC. Translating gives CASNHRGGNYGYTF.

The rearrangement uses TRBV5-6 and TRBJ1-5; TRBD1 matches 8 bases. V shed 4 bases and J 2 bases; nucleotides not matched to a gene: 2. CDR1 and CDR2 (germline): SGHDT, YYEEEE. The length of the CDR3 is 14 residues. The CDR3 DNA reads TGTGCCAGCAGCCAGGGACAGGGCAATCAGCCCCAGCATTTT. Translation: CASSQGQGNQPQHF.